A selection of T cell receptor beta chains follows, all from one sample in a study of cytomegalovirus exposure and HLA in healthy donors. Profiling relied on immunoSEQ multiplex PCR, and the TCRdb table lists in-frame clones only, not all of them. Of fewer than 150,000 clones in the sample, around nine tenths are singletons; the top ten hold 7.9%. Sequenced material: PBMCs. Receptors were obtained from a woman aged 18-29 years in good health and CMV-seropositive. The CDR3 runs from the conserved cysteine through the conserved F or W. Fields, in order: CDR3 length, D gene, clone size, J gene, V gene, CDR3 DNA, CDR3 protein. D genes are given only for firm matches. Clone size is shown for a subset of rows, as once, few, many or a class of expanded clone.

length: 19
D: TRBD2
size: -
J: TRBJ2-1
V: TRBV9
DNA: TGTGCCAGCAGCGTAGGTGGCGGGGGGGCCCCTAGTGGCTACAATGAGCAGTTCTTC
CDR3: CASSVGGGGAPSGYNEQFF

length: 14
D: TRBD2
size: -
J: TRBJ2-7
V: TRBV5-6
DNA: TGTGCCAGCAGCTTTACTAGCGGGAACTACGAGCAGTACTTC
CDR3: CASSFTSGNYEQYF

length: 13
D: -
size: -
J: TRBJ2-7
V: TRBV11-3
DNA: TGTGCCAGCAGTGACAGGGGAGGGAACGAGCAGTACTTC
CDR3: CASSDRGGNEQYF

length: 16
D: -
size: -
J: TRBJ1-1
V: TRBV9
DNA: TGTGCCAGCAGCGTAGGGGTGACACGGATGAACACTGAAGCTTTCTTT
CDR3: CASSVGVTRMNTEAFF

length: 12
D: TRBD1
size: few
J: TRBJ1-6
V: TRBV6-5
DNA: TGTGCCAGCAGGCGGACAGGGCCACCCCTCCACTTT
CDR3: CASRRTGPPLHF

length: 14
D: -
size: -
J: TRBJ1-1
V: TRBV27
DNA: TGTGCCAGCAGTCCCAACAGGGAGAACACTGAAGCTTTCTTT
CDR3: CASSPNRENTEAFF

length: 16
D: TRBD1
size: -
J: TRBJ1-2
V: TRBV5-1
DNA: TGCGCCAGCAGCCGTTGGACAGGGAATCTTAACTATGGCTACACCTTC
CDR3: CASSRWTGNLNYGYTF

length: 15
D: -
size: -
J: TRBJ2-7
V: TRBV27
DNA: TGTGCCAGCAGTTTAACCCGGGAAGAGGTCTACGAGCAGTACTTC
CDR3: CASSLTREEVYEQYF

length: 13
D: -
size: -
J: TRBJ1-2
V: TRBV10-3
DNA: TGTGCCATCAGTGCAGGGACAAGCTATGGCTACACCTTC
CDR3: CAISAGTSYGYTF

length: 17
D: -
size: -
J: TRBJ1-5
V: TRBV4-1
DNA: TGCGCCAGCAGCCATCCCGCGGGGGTCCGGGGCAATCAGCCCCAGCATTTT
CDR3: CASSHPAGVRGNQPQHF

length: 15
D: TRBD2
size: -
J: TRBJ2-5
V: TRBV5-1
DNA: TGCGCCAGCAGCATAAGACTAGCGGGGCAAGAGACCCAGTACTTC
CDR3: CASSIRLAGQETQYF

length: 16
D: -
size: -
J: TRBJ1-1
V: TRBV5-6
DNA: TGTGCCAGCAGCTTGGGGGCAGGGGTGACGAACACTGAAGCTTTCTTT
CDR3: CASSLGAGVTNTEAFF

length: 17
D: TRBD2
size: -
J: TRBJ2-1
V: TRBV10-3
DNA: TGTGCCATCAGCCCACTCGGGGGGACCAGCTCCTACAATGAGCAGTTCTTC
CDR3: CAISPLGGTSSYNEQFF

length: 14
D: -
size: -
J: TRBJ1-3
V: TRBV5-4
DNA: TGTGCCAGCAGCTGGACAGAAGGGGAAAACACCATATATTTT
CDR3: CASSWTEGENTIYF

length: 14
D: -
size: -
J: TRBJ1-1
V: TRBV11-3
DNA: TGTGCCAGCAGCTTAGGACGGAGTAGTACTGAAGCTTTCTTT
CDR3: CASSLGRSSTEAFF

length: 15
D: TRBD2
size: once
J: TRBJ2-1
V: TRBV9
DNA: TGTGCCAGCAGCCCAGGGACTAGCTCCTACAATGAGCAGTTCTTC
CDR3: CASSPGTSSYNEQFF

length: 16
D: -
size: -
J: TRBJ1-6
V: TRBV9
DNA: TGTGCCAGCAGCCCCTCCACCGGGGTGGCTAGTTCACCCCTCCACTTT
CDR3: CASSPSTGVASSPLHF

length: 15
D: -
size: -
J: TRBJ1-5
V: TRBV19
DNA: TGTGCCAGTATTCGGGGTAGGGATAGCAATCAGCCCCAGCATTTT
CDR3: CASIRGRDSNQPQHF